This T cell receptor beta chain came from a study of blood T cell repertoires in COVID-19. Study summary: T cells, B-cell-depleted T cells, or PBMCs supplied cDNA or gDNA.

Germline V gene lookup returns CDR1 SGHNT and CDR2 YENEEA. V was clipped by 1 base and J by 1 base, with 10 bases between them. CDR3 length: 15 residues. The protocol was immunoSEQ multiplex PCR, while the TCRdb copy is restricted to in-frame clones and leaves out a portion. The data contain 250,000 to 300,000 clones, roughly 85% of them singletons. Grouping used clinical history reported by participants in a survey and questionnaire. This clone has only a few counts. Sequencing was done on a sample of PBMCs or T cells enriched from blood (not recorded which). The origin of this receptor is a woman in her fifties or sixties who had recovered from COVID-19. The rearrangement joins TRBV11-3 to TRBJ2-5; D is ambiguous. This CDR3 reads CASSLGSAAQETQYF. The CDR3 nucleotides are TGTGCCAGCAGCTTAGGGTCCGCGGCCCAAGAGACCCAGTACTTC. Supplemented by reference TRBV11-3 and TRBJ2-5, the full variable domain reads EAGVVQSPRYKIIEKKQPVAFWCNPISGHNTLYWYLQNLGQGPELLIRYENEEAVDDSQLPKDRFSAERLKGVDSTLKIQPAELGDSAVYLCASSLGSAAQETQYFGPGTRLLVL.